This T cell receptor (beta chain) was sequenced for a study of chemoradiotherapy in HPV16-positive cancers. Broader study findings: In HPV16-positive patients, HPV-responsive T-cell expansion tracked better recurrence-free survival. During treatment, candidate HPV-specific clones and E7-related motifs expanded in tumor. HPV-specific T cells were functionally defined from only two HPV16-positive patients.

Repeated repertoire sampling spanned the course of chemoradiotherapy. As for this clone: Its specificity is unknown.

CDR1 and CDR2 from the germline V gene are SGHRS and YFSETQ. CDR3 size: 13 residues. V lost 4 bases and J lost 0, with 7 bases in between. Measured with immunoSEQ multiplex PCR; TCRdb has only the in-frame clones, and not every one. The sample lists approximately 1,200 clones; around 83% were seen once. Specimen: tumor tissue, collected from a patient who underwent chemoradiotherapy. The TCR was taken from a human donor with HPV-associated anogenital cancer. The chain links TRBV5-1 to TRBJ1-1, with D uncertain. The CDR3 loop reads CASSPVMNTEAFF. DNA of the CDR3: TGCGCCAGCAGCCCTGTAATGAACACTGAAGCTTTCTTT.